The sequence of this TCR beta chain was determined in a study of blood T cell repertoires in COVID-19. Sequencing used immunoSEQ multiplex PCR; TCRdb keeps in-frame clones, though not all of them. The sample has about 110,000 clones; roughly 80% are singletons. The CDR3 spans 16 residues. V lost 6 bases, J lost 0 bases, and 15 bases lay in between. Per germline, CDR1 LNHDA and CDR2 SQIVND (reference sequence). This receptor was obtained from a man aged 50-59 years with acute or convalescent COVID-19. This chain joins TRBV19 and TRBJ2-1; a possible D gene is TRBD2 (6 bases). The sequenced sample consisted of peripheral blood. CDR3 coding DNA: TGTGCCAGTAGCCCCCGGGGGTCCTACTCCTACAATGAGCAGTTCTTC. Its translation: CASSPRGSYSYNEQFF.